This T cell receptor (beta chain) appears in the sequencing data of a study of circulating and synovial CD4+ cells in juvenile arthritis. Study-level findings and limits: Compared with bulk blood, circulating pathogenic-like lymphocytes shared substantially more CDR3 sequences with synovial T cells.

Sequencing was performed with immunoSEQ multiplex PCR; in TCRdb, only in-frame clones are kept and a portion is missing. The table records 15,000 to 20,000 clones, under 95% of them present only once. Losses at the gene ends were 3 bases for V and 3 bases for J; bases not matched to a gene: 7. Germline CDR1 SGHRS, CDR2 YFSETQ. The CDR3 runs 15 residues. This clone was detected once. Its matching antigen is unknown. The TCR originated in a human donor with juvenile idiopathic arthritis. The chain couples TRBV5-1 to TRBJ2-7; TRBD2 aligns across 9 bases. Input material: CD4+ T cells from blood. This CDR3 reads CASSSGRGGLYEQYF. For the CDR3, the DNA is TGCGCCAGCAGCTCGGGGCGGGGGGGCCTCTACGAGCAGTACTTC.